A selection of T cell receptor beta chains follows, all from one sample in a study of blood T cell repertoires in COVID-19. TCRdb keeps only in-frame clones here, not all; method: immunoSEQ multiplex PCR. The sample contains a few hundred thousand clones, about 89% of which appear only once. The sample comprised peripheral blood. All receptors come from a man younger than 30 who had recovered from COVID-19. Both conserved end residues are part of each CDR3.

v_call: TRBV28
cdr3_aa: CAGKGAAGSPLHF

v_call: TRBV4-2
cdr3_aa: CASSQAGRGDQETQYF

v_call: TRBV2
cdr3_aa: CASSETYNEQFF

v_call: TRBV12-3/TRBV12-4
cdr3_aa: CASRPRKNTEAFF

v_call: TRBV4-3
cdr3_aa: CASSQEGQGGSPLHF

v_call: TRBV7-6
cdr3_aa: CASSRPGRETQYF

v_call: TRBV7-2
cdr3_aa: CASSTRTRNEQFF

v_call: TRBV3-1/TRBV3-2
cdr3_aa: CASSQPGGYEQYF

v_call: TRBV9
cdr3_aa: CASGTSGGETDTQYF

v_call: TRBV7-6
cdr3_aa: CASSLGQGDLTNTEAFF

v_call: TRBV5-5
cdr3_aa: CASSLGATRNQPQHF

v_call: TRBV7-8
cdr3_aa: CASSLSNRERPQHF

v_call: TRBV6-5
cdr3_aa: CASSRTGEDSPLHF

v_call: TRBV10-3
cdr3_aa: CAISLRQGDGTDTQYF